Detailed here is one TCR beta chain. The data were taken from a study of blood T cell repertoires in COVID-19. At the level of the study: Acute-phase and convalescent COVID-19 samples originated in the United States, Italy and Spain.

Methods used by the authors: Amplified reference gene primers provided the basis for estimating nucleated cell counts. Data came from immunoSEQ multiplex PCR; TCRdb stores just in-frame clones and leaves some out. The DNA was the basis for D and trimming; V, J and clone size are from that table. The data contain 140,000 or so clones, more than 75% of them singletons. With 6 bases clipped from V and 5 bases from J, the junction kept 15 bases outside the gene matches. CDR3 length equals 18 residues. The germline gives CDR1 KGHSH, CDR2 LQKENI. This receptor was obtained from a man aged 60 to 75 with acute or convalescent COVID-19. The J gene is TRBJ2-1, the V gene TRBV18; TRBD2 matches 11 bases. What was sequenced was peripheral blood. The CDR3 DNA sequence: TGTGCCAGCTCCCGGCTCCTTAGCGGGAGGGCCTTAGACAATGAGCAGTTCTTC. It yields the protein CASSRLLSGRALDNEQFF.